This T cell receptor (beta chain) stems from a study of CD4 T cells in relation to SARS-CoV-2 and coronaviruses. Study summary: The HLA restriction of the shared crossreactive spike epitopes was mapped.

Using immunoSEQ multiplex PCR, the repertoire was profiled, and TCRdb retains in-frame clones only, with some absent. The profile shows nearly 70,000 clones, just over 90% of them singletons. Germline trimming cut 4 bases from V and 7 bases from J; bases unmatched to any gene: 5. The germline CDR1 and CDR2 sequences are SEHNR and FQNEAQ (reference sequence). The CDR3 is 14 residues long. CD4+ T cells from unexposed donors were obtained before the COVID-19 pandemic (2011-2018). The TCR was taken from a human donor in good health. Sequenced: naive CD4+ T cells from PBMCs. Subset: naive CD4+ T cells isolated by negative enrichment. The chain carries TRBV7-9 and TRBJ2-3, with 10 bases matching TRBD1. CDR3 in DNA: TGTGCCAGCAGCTCAGACAGGGGGCCGAATACGCAGTATTTT. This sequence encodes CASSSDRGPNTQYF.